The 5 T cell receptor beta chains presented below share a single source sample, sequenced in a study of blood T cell repertoires in COVID-19. Assay: immunoSEQ multiplex PCR; the TCRdb copy retains only in-frame clones and omits some. Here the sample spans about 14,000 clones, less than 90% being singletons. The sequencing input was peripheral blood. These TCRs come from a man aged 40-49 years with active or convalescent COVID-19.

This clone was detected a few times. The chain is built from TRBV28 and TRBJ2-7; the match to TRBD2 covers 9 bases. The CDR3 loop spans 14 amino acids. Germline CDR1 is MDHEN and CDR2 is SYDVKM. V dropped 6 bases and J dropped 2; count of bases not matched to a gene: 5. The chain's CDR3 is CASRSAGGAYEQYF. In nucleotides, the CDR3 is TGTGCCAGCAGGTCAGCGGGGGGTGCCTACGAGCAGTACTTC.

V usage is TRBV19 and J usage is TRBJ1-1, with D possibly being TRBD1 (5 bases). CDR1 and CDR2 from the germline V gene are LNHDA and SQIVND (reference sequence). Trimming removed 9 bases at V and 1 base at J, with 12 bases between. This CDR3 region has 13 residues. DNA of the CDR3: TGTGCCAGCGCCAGGGCTGGGAACACTGAAGCTTTCTTT. This encodes CASARAGNTEAFF.

The V call is TRBV5-4, the J call TRBJ2-3, with 8 nucleotides matching TRBD2. The junction had 9 bases not matched to a gene; V was cut back by 0 bases and J by 6 bases. This CDR3 is 16 amino acids long. Germline V gene lookup returns CDR1 SGHNT and CDR2 YYREEE (reference sequence). CDR3 residues: CASSLAWGLVSDTQYF. The CDR3 coding sequence is TGTGCCAGCAGCTTGGCCTGGGGACTAGTTTCGGATACGCAGTATTTT.

The chain recombines TRBV3-1 (or the pseudogene TRBV3-2) with TRBJ1-1; D may be TRBD1 (6 bases). In germline, CDR1 is LGHDT, CDR2 YNNKEL (reference sequence). V gave up 5 bases and J gave up 1 base, with 26 bases separating them. The CDR3 extends over 19 amino acids. CDR3 region: CASSNRGGAQLPRNTEAFF. Here the CDR3 DNA reads TGTGCCAGCAGCAATCGAGGGGGTGCACAGCTCCCGAGGAACACTGAAGCTTTCTTT.

The chain joins TRBV7-9 to TRBJ1-1; no clear D. The CDR3 is made up of 15 amino acids. The V gene's germline CDR1 is SEHNR and CDR2 FQNEAQ (reference sequence). V lost 3 bases and J lost 3, with 14 bases in between. CDR3 loop: CASSLLGSGDTEAFF. CDR3 bases: TGTGCCAGCAGCTTGTTGGGGAGTGGGGACACTGAAGCTTTCTTT.